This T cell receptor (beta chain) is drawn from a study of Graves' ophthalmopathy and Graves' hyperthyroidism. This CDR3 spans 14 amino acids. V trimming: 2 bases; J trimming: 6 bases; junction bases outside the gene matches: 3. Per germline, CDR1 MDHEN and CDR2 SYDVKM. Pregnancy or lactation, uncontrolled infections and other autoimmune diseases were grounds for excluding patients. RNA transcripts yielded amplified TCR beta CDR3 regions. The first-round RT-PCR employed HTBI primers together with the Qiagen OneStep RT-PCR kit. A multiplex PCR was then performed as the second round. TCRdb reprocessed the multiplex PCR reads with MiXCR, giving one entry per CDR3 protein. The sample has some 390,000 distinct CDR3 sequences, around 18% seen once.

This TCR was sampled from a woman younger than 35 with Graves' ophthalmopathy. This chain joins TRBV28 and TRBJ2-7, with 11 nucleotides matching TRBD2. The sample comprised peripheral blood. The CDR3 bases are TGTGCCAGCAGTTTAGTTGGACTAGCGGGCGAGCAGTACTTC. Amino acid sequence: CASSLVGLAGEQYF.